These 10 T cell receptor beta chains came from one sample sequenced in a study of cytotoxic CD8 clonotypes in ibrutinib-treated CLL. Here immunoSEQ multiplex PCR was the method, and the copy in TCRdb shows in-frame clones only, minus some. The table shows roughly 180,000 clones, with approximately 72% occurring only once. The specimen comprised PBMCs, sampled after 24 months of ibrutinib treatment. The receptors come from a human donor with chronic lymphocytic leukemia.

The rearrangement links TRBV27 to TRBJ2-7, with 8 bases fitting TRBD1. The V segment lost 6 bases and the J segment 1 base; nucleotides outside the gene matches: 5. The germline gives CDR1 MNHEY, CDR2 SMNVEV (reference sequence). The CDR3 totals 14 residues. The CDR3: CASRRDRTSYEQYF. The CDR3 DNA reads TGTGCCAGCAGACGGGACAGGACGTCCTACGAGCAGTACTTC.

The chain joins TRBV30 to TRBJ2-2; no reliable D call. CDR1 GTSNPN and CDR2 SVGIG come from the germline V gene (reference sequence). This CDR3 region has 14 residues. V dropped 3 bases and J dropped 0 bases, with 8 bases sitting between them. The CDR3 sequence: CAWRAYANTGELFF. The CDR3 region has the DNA TGTGCCTGGAGGGCGTACGCGAACACCGGGGAGCTGTTTTTT.

The CDR3 sequence is CASSMGGYSYEQYF. The CDR3, as DNA: TGTGCCAGTAGTATGGGGGGATACTCCTACGAGCAGTACTTC. This chain uses TRBV19 with TRBJ2-7; possible D gene TRBD2, 6 bases. CDR3 length: 14 residues. CDR1 is LNHDA, CDR2 SQIVND, per germline (reference sequence). With 3 bases removed from V and 0 bases from J, the gap between germline ends came to 9 bases.

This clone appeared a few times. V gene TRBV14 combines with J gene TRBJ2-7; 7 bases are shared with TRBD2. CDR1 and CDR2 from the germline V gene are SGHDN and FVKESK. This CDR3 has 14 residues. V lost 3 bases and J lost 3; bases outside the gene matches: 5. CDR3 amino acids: CASSQWGDYYEQYF. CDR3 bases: TGTGCCAGCAGCCAGTGGGGGGACTACTACGAGCAGTACTTC.

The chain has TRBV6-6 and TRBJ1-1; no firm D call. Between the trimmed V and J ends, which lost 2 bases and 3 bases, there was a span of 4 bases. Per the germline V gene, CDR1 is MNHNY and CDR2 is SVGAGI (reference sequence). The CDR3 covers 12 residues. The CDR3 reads CASSYEYTEAFF. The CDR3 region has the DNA TGTGCCAGCAGTTACGAATACACTGAAGCTTTCTTT.

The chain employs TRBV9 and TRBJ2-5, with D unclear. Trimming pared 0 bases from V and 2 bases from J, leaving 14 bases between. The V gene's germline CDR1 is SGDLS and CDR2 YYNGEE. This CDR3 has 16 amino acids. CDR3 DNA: TGTGCCAGCAGCGTAGGGGCGACCCATCAACAAGAGACCCAGTACTTC. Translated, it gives CASSVGATHQQETQYF.

This CDR3 reads CASSYGTGTGFETQYF. Written as DNA, the CDR3 is TGTGCCAGCAGTTATGGTACCGGGACAGGGTTCGAGACCCAGTACTTC. The rearrangement joins TRBV5-4 to TRBJ2-5, with TRBD1 matching 9 bases. The CDR3 is 16 residues long. V lost 5 bases to trimming and J lost 5 bases; unmatched junction nucleotides: 13. Germline CDR1 and CDR2: SGHNT and YYREEE (reference sequence).

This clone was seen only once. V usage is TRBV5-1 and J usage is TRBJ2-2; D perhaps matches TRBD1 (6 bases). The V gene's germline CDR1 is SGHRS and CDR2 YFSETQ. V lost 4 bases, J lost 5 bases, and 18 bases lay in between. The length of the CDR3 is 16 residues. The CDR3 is CASSRDQGSGTGELFF. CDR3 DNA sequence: TGCGCCAGCAGCCGGGACCAGGGGTCTGGGACCGGGGAGCTGTTTTTT.

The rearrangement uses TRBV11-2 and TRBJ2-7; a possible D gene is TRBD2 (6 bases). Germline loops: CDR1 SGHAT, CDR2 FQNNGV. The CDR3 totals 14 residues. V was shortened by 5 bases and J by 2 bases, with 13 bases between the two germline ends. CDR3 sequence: CASSDTRGTYEQYF. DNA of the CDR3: TGTGCCAGCAGCGACACCCGGGGGACCTACGAGCAGTACTTC.

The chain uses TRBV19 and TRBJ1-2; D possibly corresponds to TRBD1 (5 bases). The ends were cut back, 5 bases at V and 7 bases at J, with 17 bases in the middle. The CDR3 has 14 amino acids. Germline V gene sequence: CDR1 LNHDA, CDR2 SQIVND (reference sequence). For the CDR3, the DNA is TGTGCCAGTAGTCCCCCCGGCAGGGAAATTGGCTACACCTTC. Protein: CASSPPGREIGYTF. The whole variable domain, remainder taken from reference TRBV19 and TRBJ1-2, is DGGITQSPKYLFRKEGQNVTLSCEQNLNHDAMYWYRQDPGQGLRLIYYSQIVNDFQKGDIAEGYSVSREKKESFPLTVTSAQKNPTAFYLCASSPPGREIGYTFGSGTRLTVV.